Below are 4 T cell receptor beta chains sequenced from a single sample in a study of shared clonotypes between healthy human individuals. The data were produced by immunoSEQ multiplex PCR, yet TCRdb's version contains in-frame clones alone and is incomplete. The sample lists roughly 2,300,000 clones, approximately 90% occurring once. Input material: naive CD4+ T cells from PBMCs. Documented subset: CD45RA+ positively selected. Receptors were obtained from a man between 18 and 29 years old in good health. Some clones in this sample may be carry-over from other donors' samples.

This clone was observed a single time. This chain connects TRBV6-6 to TRBJ2-1; 13 bases are a match to TRBD2. Germline V gene lookup returns CDR1 MNHNY and CDR2 SVGAGI (reference sequence). J gave up 6 bases and V 6 bases, and 8 bases lay outside the gene matches. The CDR3 totals 16 residues. CDR3 residues: CASSHGRTSGSNEQFF. CDR3 nucleotide sequence: TGTGCCAGCAGCCACGGCCGGACTAGCGGGAGCAATGAGCAGTTCTTC.

CDR3 sequence reads: CASSLTGTRQETQYF. The CDR3 region has the DNA TGTGCCAGCAGCTTAACAGGGACCCGCCAAGAGACCCAGTACTTC. V and J are TRBV7-9 and TRBJ2-5; a weak D match, TRBD1 (6 bases). V was shortened by 2 bases and J by 1 base, with 11 bases between the two germline ends. Germline-derived CDR1 and CDR2 are SEHNR and FQNEAQ (reference sequence). CDR3 length equals 15 residues.

The chain recombines TRBV23-1 with TRBJ1-4; D call uncertain. TRBV23-1 is treated as an ORF (open reading frame) with a function not yet certain. Trimming took 3 bases from V and 5 from J, leaving 13 bases between them. This CDR3 is 15 amino acids long. For the CDR3, the DNA is TGCGCCAGCAGTCATCCAGACGGATCCAATGAAAAACTGTTTTTT. Amino acids: CASSHPDGSNEKLFF.

The DNA for the CDR3 is TGTGCCTGGAGTGTAGCCCTGTGGGATACAGATACGCAGTATTTT. It specifies CAWSVALWDTDTQYF. The chain joins TRBV30 to TRBJ2-3, with D unclear. V lost 0 bases, J lost 3 bases, and 13 bases lay in between. The germline gives CDR1 GTSNPN, CDR2 SVGIG (reference sequence). The CDR3 runs to 15 residues.